This T cell receptor beta chain is drawn from a study of blood T cell repertoires in COVID-19. Study information: There were acute and convalescent COVID-19 samples, and they came from the United States, Italy and Spain.

Original data processing: It was from reference gene primer amplification that nucleated cell counts were estimated. TCRdb's copy holds only in-frame clones and misses some; the assay was immunoSEQ multiplex PCR. Clone size and the V and J calls come from that table; the DNA yielded D and trimming. The data contain about 270,000 clones, around 89% of them singletons. The ends lost 3 bases at V and 4 bases at J; junction bases unmatched: 6. The CDR3 sequence is 15 residues long. CDR1 is MNHEY and CDR2 is SMNVEV in the germline V gene (reference sequence). Individuals drawn from 20 to 30 US areas were about 18 to 95 years old. Participants had their cohort set by participant-reported clinical history.

The origin of this receptor is a woman aged 60-75 years in a cohort exposed to, infected with or recovered from COVID-19 (not recorded which). The chain couples TRBV27 to TRBJ2-3; TRBD2 agrees at 8 bases. The sample consisted of PBMCs or T cells enriched from blood (not recorded which). As DNA, the CDR3 is TGTGCCAGCAGTTTTTCGGGGGGGGGAGCAGATACGCAGTATTTT. Protein sequence: CASSFSGGGADTQYF.